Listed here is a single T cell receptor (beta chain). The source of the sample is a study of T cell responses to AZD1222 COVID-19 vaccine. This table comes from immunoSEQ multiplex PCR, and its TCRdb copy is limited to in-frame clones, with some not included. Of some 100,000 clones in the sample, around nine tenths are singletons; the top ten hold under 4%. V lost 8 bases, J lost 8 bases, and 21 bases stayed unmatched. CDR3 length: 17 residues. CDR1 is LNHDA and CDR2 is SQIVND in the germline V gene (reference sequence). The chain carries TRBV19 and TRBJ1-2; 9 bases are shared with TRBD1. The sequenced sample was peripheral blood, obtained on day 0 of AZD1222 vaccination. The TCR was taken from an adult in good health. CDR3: CASQWTGQGITYGGYTF. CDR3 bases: TGTGCCAGTCAATGGACGGGACAGGGAATTACCTATGGCGGCTACACCTTC.